The present T cell receptor beta chain was sequenced within a study of tumor-infiltrating lymphocytes in primary liver carcinoma. About the research overall: Enrolled patients were male and female, aged 30 to 69 years. These were node-negative, non-metastatic T1-T3 tumors of roughly 4 to 11 cm. Findings of the study overall: Presence in all five tumor regions was observed for only about 7.5-24% of top clones.

With around 500 ng total RNA as template and a constant-region primer, TCR beta cDNA was made. TCR beta libraries came from three nested multiplex PCR rounds using slightly modified ARM-PCR. TCRdb reprocessed the multiplex PCR reads with MiXCR, giving one entry per CDR3 protein. The sample consists of 100,000 or so distinct CDR3 sequences, approximately 82% of them appearing once. Unsorted bulk tissue of roughly 18-31 mg yielded co-extracted RNA and DNA. There were over 85% viable tumor cells in every single sample of tumor. Comments on this clonotype: Its antigen is as yet unknown.

The sequenced sample was liver tumor tissue from sampling region 3. Stated subset: tumor region T3, left-lateral pole. The TCR sequence derives from a man aged 35 to 55 with primary liver carcinoma and hepatitis B virus infection.

CDR3 DNA: TGTGCCACCAGCAGAGACAGGATCCCCCAAGAGACCCAGTACTTC. Protein sequence: CATSRDRIPQETQYF. The chain has TRBV15 and TRBJ2-5; D ambiguous. The CDR3 loop spans 15 amino acids. Germline CDR1 and CDR2: LNHNV and YYDKDF (reference sequence). V lost 0 bases and J 1 base, leaving 9 bases between the germline ends.